The 22 T cell receptor beta chains listed next were all sequenced from one sample in a study of blood T cell repertoires in COVID-19. Libraries were prepared by immunoSEQ multiplex PCR; TCRdb keeps only in-frame clonotypes and omits some of them. The table lists approximately 150,000 clones, roughly 84% of them singletons. Sequencing was performed on PBMCs or T cells enriched from blood (not recorded which). The receptors come from a man aged 60 to 75 who had recovered from COVID-19.

In regard to this clone: Other DNA sequences within the sample encode an identical CDR3. The chain combines TRBV5-4 with TRBJ1-1; TRBD1 is a possible D gene (6 bases). The ends were cut back, 5 bases at V and 1 base at J, with 12 bases in the middle. Germline values: CDR1 SGHNT, CDR2 YYREEE (reference sequence). CDR3 length: 14 residues. DNA of the CDR3: TGTGCCAGCAGTTTTTCGACAGGGAACACTGAAGCTTTCTTT. Its protein is CASSFSTGNTEAFF.

This chain uses TRBV10-3 with TRBJ2-3, with 16 bases that match TRBD2. The CDR3 consists of 17 residues. V dropped 6 bases and J dropped 1; count of bases not matched to a gene: 4. Per germline, CDR1 ENHRY and CDR2 SYGVKD. The CDR3 nucleotides read TGTGCCATCAGGGGACTAGCGGGGGGGGTTGGCACAGATACGCAGTATTTT. Its translation is CAIRGLAGGVGTDTQYF.

V gene TRBV4-1 combines with J gene TRBJ2-7; D may be TRBD2 (6 bases). The germline V and J ends were trimmed by 4 bases and 1 base, with 8 bases remaining between them. The CDR3 length is 13 residues. Per germline, CDR1 MGHRA and CDR2 YSYEKL. The CDR3 DNA is TGCGCCAGCAGCCCCCGGGGGTCCTACGAGCAGTACTTC. Its translation is CASSPRGSYEQYF.

The chain recombines TRBV19 with TRBJ1-2, with no clear D. Germline V gives CDR1 LNHDA, CDR2 SQIVND (reference sequence). V lost 7 bases to trimming and J lost 7 bases, with 16 bases between them. This CDR3 region has 13 residues. This CDR3 is CASTLGFFSGYTF. The CDR3 coding sequence is TGTGCCAGTACCCTCGGGTTTTTCTCTGGCTACACCTTC.

The chain links TRBV4-1 to TRBJ2-1, with TRBD2 matching 12 bases. This CDR3 comprises 15 residues. V shed 1 base, J shed 9 bases, and the junction held 4 bases outside the gene matches. Germline V gene lookup returns CDR1 MGHRA and CDR2 YSYEKL. The CDR3 is CASSQGLAGATEQFF. In DNA form, the CDR3 reads TGCGCCAGCAGCCAAGGACTAGCGGGGGCTACTGAGCAGTTCTTC.

The chain recombines TRBV15 with TRBJ1-3; no definite D call. The V end lost 0 bases, the J end lost 3 bases, and 9 bases lay between the germline ends. The CDR3 contains 15 residues. The germline CDR1 and CDR2 sequences are LNHNV and YYDKDF (reference sequence). DNA for the CDR3: TGTGCCACCAGCAGAGATATATCCCGTGGAAACACCATATATTTT. This gives the protein CATSRDISRGNTIYF.

This clone was recorded a few times. The rearrangement links TRBV3-1 (or the pseudogene TRBV3-2) to TRBJ2-5; 8 bases line up with TRBD2. Per germline, CDR1 LGHDT and CDR2 YNNKEL (reference sequence). The V and J ends lost 2 bases and 5 bases, in that order; junction bases with no gene match: 7. The CDR3 runs to 15 residues. The CDR3 DNA is TGTGCCAGCAGCCAACTTAGCGGGGAGGGCGAGACCCAGTACTTC. Amino acids: CASSQLSGEGETQYF.

This clone was seen many times. V is TRBV9 and J is TRBJ2-3, with D perhaps matching TRBD1 (7 bases). V lost 4 bases and J 5 bases, leaving 20 bases between the germline ends. This CDR3 spans 16 amino acids. CDR1 and CDR2 from the germline V gene are SGDLS and YYNGEE. CDR3 sequence: CASSPGDSGQRDTQYF. The CDR3 DNA is TGTGCCAGCAGCCCCGGGGACAGCGGGCAACGAGATACGCAGTATTTT.

The chain recombines TRBV7-3 with TRBJ2-1; 7 bases align to TRBD2. Per germline, CDR1 SGHTA and CDR2 FQGTGA. CDR3 length: 12 residues. Trimming cost V 5 bases and J 11 bases; bases outside gene matches: 6. The CDR3, as DNA: TGTGCCAGCAGCCCCGGGACTACCAAGCAGTTCTTC. This gives the protein CASSPGTTKQFF.

The genes are TRBV12-5 and TRBJ2-7, with D tentatively TRBD1 (6 bases). The length of the CDR3 is 14 residues. Per germline, CDR1 LGHNT and CDR2 FRNRAP. Trimming cost V 6 bases and J 2 bases, with 14 bases left between them. The CDR3 is CASGLTGHPYEQYF. For the CDR3, the DNA is TGTGCTAGTGGCCTTACAGGGCATCCCTACGAGCAGTACTTC.

The J gene is TRBJ1-2, the V gene TRBV5-1; tentative D call: TRBD1 (5 bases). Germline V lookup: CDR1 SGHRS, CDR2 YFSETQ. Trimming cost V 4 bases and J 6 bases, with 16 bases left between them. The CDR3 is 14 amino acids. This CDR3 is CASSLYRPAHGYTF. DNA of the CDR3: TGCGCCAGCAGCCTTTACAGGCCGGCCCATGGCTACACCTTC.

The gene calls are TRBV15 and TRBJ2-7; 11 nucleotides align to TRBD1. Germline assignment: CDR1 LNHNV and CDR2 YYDKDF (reference sequence). V dropped 5 bases and J dropped 4; count of bases not matched to a gene: 4. This CDR3 is 14 amino acids long. DNA of the CDR3: TGTGCCACCAGCTTCGGGACAGGGGGTTACGAGCAGTACTTC. Amino acids: CATSFGTGGYEQYF.

The J gene is TRBJ1-6, the V gene TRBV2; tentatively, D is TRBD1 (5 bases). Trimming took 4 bases from V and 0 from J, leaving 16 bases between them. The CDR3 extends over 18 amino acids. Looked up from germline, CDR1 is SNHLY and CDR2 is FYNNEI. The CDR3 is CASSAQGSSPSYNSPLHF. DNA of the CDR3: TGTGCCAGCAGTGCTCAGGGCAGTTCGCCCTCCTATAATTCACCCCTCCACTTT.

The chain couples TRBV7-2 to TRBJ1-5; D not resolved. CDR1 and CDR2 (germline): SGHTA, FQGNSA. This CDR3 has 14 residues. V was clipped by 0 bases and J by 6 bases, with 9 bases between them. The CDR3 loop is CASSLALAGQPQHF. In DNA, the CDR3 is TGTGCCAGCAGCTTAGCATTGGCAGGTCAGCCCCAGCATTTT.

The V call is TRBV3-1 (or the pseudogene TRBV3-2), the J call TRBJ2-7, with TRBD1 identical over 12 bases. Germline V gene lookup returns CDR1 LGHDT and CDR2 YNNKEL (reference sequence). This CDR3 has 15 residues. The V segment lost 4 bases and the J segment 3 bases; nucleotides outside the gene matches: 4. The CDR3 region has the DNA TGTGCCAGCAGCCGAGGGACAGGGGGCGGCTACGAGCAGTACTTC. Translating gives CASSRGTGGGYEQYF.

The chain combines TRBV5-1 with TRBJ2-7; the D is unclear. Trimming pared 0 bases from V and 3 bases from J, leaving 19 bases between. Germline V gene data show CDR1 as SGHRS and CDR2 as YFSETQ. The CDR3 extends over 17 amino acids. The CDR3 loop reads CASSLVARDNRVYEQYF. CDR3 sequence (DNA): TGCGCCAGCAGCTTGGTGGCTCGTGACAATCGAGTCTACGAGCAGTACTTC.

The chain combines TRBV27 with TRBJ1-2; 9 nucleotides match TRBD1. There are 12 residues in the CDR3. CDR1 is MNHEY, CDR2 SMNVEV, per germline (reference sequence). Losses at the gene ends were 8 bases for V and 5 bases for J; bases not matched to a gene: 3. The CDR3 is CASRGQGYGYTF. The CDR3 DNA reads TGTGCCAGCCGGGGACAGGGTTATGGCTACACCTTC.

This chain uses TRBV15 with TRBJ2-2; tentatively, D is TRBD1 (6 bases). V dropped 5 bases and J dropped 6 bases, with 13 bases sitting between them. Germline V gives CDR1 LNHNV, CDR2 YYDKDF (reference sequence). The CDR3 is 14 amino acids. CDR3 sequence (DNA): TGTGCCACCAGCGAGAGGACAGATGCCGGGGAGCTGTTTTTT. It yields the protein CATSERTDAGELFF.

This chain links TRBV28 with TRBJ2-4, with TRBD2 as a possible D gene (5 bases). The CDR3 is made up of 14 amino acids. Germline V gives CDR1 MDHEN, CDR2 SYDVKM. V dropped 3 bases and J dropped 3 bases, with 9 bases sitting between them. CDR3 loop: CASSFTGSKNIQYF. The CDR3 bases are TGTGCCAGCAGTTTTACGGGGAGCAAAAACATTCAGTACTTC.

The chain employs TRBV28 and TRBJ1-1; D not certain. Germline lookup yields CDR1 MDHEN and CDR2 SYDVKM. V was trimmed by 6 bases and J by 0 bases, leaving 14 bases between them. The CDR3 sequence is 15 residues long. This CDR3 is CASSQLERVNTEAFF. The CDR3 region has the DNA TGTGCCAGCAGCCAACTGGAGAGGGTGAACACTGAAGCTTTCTTT.

This clone was observed a single time. This chain uses TRBV27 with TRBJ1-1; D gene ambiguous. The CDR3 totals 14 residues. With 6 bases removed from V and 7 bases from J, the gap between germline ends came to 18 bases. CDR1 is MNHEY and CDR2 is SMNVEV in the germline V gene (reference sequence). The CDR3, as DNA: TGTGCCAGCAGGAACAGAGCCTCCACATATGAAGCTTTCTTT. This sequence encodes CASRNRASTYEAFF.

Here the CDR3 reads CASSFVGQGAAGELFF. CDR3 DNA sequence: TGTGCCAGCAGTTTCGTCGGGCAGGGGGCTGCCGGGGAGCTGTTTTTT. The chain uses TRBV6-5 and TRBJ2-2; 8 bases are shared with TRBD1. This CDR3 contains 16 residues. Per the germline V gene, CDR1 is MNHEY and CDR2 is SVGAGI. V lost 4 bases, J lost 6 bases, and 10 bases stayed unmatched.